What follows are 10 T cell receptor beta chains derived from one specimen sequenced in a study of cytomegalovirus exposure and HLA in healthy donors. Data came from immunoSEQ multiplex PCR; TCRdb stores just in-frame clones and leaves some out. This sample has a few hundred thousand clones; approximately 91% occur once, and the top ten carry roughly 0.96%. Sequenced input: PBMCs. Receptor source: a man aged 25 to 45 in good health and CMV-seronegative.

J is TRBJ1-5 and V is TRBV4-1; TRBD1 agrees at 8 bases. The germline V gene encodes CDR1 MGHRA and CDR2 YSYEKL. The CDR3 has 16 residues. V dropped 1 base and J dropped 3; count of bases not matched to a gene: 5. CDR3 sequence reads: CASSQGWTGNNQPQHF. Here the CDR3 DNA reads TGCGCCAGCAGCCAAGGGTGGACAGGGAACAATCAGCCCCAGCATTTT.

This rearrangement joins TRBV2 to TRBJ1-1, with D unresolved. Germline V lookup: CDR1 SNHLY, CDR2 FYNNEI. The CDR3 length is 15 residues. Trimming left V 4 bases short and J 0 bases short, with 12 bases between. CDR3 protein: CASSATQTMNTEAFF. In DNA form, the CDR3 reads TGTGCCAGCAGTGCGACCCAGACTATGAACACTGAAGCTTTCTTT.

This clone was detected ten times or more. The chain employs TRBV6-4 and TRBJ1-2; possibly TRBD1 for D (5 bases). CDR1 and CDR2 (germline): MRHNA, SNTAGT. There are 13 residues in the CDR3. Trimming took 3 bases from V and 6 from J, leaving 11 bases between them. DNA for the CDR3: TGTGCCAGCAGTGAAACGACAGCCGATGGCTACACCTTC. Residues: CASSETTADGYTF.

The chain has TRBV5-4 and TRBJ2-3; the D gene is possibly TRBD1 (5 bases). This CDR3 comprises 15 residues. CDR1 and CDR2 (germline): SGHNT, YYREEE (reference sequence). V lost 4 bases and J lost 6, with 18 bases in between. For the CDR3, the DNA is TGTGCCAGCAGCCCACAGGACCTAAGGGTGGATACGCAGTATTTT. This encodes CASSPQDLRVDTQYF.

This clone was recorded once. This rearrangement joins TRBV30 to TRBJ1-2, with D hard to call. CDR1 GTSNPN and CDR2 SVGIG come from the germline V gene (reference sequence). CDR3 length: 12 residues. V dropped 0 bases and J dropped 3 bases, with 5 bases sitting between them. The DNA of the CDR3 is TGTGCCTGGAGTGTACTTCACTATGGCTACACCTTC. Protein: CAWSVLHYGYTF.

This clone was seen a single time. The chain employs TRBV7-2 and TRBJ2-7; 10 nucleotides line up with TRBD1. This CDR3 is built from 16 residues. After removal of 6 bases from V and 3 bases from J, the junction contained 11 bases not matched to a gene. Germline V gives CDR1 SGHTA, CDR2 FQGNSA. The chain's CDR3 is CASSRFMGQGFYEQYF. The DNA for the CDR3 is TGTGCCAGCAGTCGTTTTATGGGACAGGGGTTCTACGAGCAGTACTTC.

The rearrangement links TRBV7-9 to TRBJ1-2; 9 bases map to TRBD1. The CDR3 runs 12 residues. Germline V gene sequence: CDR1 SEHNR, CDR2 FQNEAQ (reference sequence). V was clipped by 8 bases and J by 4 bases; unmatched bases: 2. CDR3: CASGDRVYGYTF. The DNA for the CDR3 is TGTGCCAGCGGGGACAGGGTCTATGGCTACACCTTC.

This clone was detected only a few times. The CDR3 sequence is CAWGDSGNTIYF. CDR3 DNA sequence: TGTGCCTGGGGAGACTCTGGAAACACCATATATTTT. The genes are TRBV30 and TRBJ1-3; no definite D call. There are 12 residues in the CDR3. Trimming stripped 5 bases from V and 0 bases from J, with 5 bases between. Germline-derived CDR1 and CDR2 are GTSNPN and SVGIG (reference sequence).

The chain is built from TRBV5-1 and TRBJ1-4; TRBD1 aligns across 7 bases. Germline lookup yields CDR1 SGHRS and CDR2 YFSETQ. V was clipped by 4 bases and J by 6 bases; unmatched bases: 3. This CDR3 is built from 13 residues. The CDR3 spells CASSRDRYEKLFF. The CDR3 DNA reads TGCGCCAGCAGCCGGGACAGATATGAAAAACTGTTTTTT.

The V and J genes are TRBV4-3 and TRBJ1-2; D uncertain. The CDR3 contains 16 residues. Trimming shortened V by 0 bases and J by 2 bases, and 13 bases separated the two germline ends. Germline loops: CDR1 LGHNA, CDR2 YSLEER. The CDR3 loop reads CASSQDTSGTNYGYTF. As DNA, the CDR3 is TGCGCCAGCAGCCAAGATACCTCGGGAACGAACTATGGCTACACCTTC.